This TCR beta chain was profiled in a study of T cell responses to AZD1222 COVID-19 vaccine. Notes on the study in general: Dominant at 160-218 and 743-854, vaccine-associated CD4 TCRs also spanned spike.

The repertoire was sequenced with immunoSEQ multiplex PCR; TCRdb's copy has only in-frame clones and lacks some. The data contain around 120,000 clones, about nine tenths of them seen just once; the ten biggest clones take up 0.85% to 1.2%. The CDR3 has 16 amino acids. CDR1 and CDR2 from the germline V gene are LGHNA and YSLEER. The V end lost 0 bases, the J end lost 2 bases, and 14 bases lay between the germline ends. The count of this clone is one. The antigen is not known. Sequencing was performed on peripheral blood, taken 28 days after the second AZD1222 dose. This chain uses TRBV4-3 with TRBJ2-7, with TRBD1 as a possible D gene (7 bases). The source of this sequence is an adult who received the AZD1222 COVID-19 vaccine. The CDR3 loop reads CASSQDAGQRAYEQYF. The CDR3 bases are TGCGCCAGCAGCCAAGACGCGGGACAGCGAGCCTACGAGCAGTACTTC.